The source of this T cell receptor beta chain is a study of T-cell reconstitution after alpha-beta-depleted transplantation in children. Whole-study results and caveats: At the one-year point after transplant, T-cell counts and TCRbeta diversity were found to come mostly from T cells that had been newly produced. Roughly two months post-transplant, alpha-beta T cells reportedly originated from several hundred graft clones that had expanded. Some patients' high day-60 TCRbeta diversity was traced to surviving recipient T cells and thymic progenitors.

The authors prepared the TCRbeta library with unique molecular identifiers. MiXCR, applied by TCRdb to the PCR reads, yields one record per CDR3 protein. This table has about a million distinct CDR3 sequences, around 30% appearing once. This clonotype was recorded a few times. Its antigen is not known. This material consisted of PBMCs, mostly from graft donor cells, taken 360 days after TCRalphabeta/CD19-depleted stem cell transplant. The sequence derives from a boy less than two years old who had a stem cell transplant for SCID, so the T cells may come from the graft donor.

The CDR3 coding sequence is TGTGCCAGCAGCTTACAGGGACTAGCCTCGTATTTT. Translation: CASSLQGLASYF. The chain is built from TRBV7-9 and TRBJ2-3; 9 nucleotides agree with TRBD2. V lost 2 bases, J lost 14 bases, and 5 bases stayed unmatched. Germline loops: CDR1 SEHNR, CDR2 FQNEAQ (reference sequence). This CDR3 comprises 12 residues.